A selection of T cell receptor beta chains follows, all from one sample in a study of regulatory T cells in long-lasting Graves disease. TCRdb passed the multiplex PCR reads through MiXCR, listing each CDR3 protein once. The sample lists 380,000 or so distinct CDR3 sequences, around 15% seen once, with around 21% in the top ten. This same sample was also part of a study on T cells in Graves' hyperthyroidism and ophthalmopathy.

The input for sequencing was peripheral blood mononuclear cells (PBMCs), taken at new diagnosis, from a patient treated with antithyroid drugs. Source of these receptors: a woman aged 18-29 years with Graves disease. Each CDR3 is given with its conserved first and last residue. The order of the fields is D gene, J gene, clone size, V gene, CDR3 protein, CDR3 DNA. The D gene is left open where the match is weak. Expanded clones get a size class; other rows say once, few or many, or leave the size out.

D: -
J: TRBJ1-4
size: -
V: TRBV27
CDR3: CATQGGGDEELFF
DNA: TGTGCCACCCAGGGAGGGGGAGATGAAGAACTGTTTTTT

D: -
J: TRBJ2-1
size: many
V: TRBV6-1
CDR3: CASSEASGFYNEQFF
DNA: TGTGCCAGCAGTGAAGCGAGCGGATTCTACAATGAGCAGTTCTTC

D: TRBD2
J: TRBJ2-3
size: many
V: TRBV5-1
CDR3: CASAPPGLADTDTQYF
DNA: TGCGCCAGCGCTCCCCCGGGGCTAGCGGACACAGATACGCAGTATTTT

D: -
J: TRBJ2-4
size: few
V: TRBV19
CDR3: CASRKGGGKNIQYF
DNA: TGTGCCAGTAGGAAAGGGGGAGGCAAAAACATTCAGTACTTC

D: -
J: TRBJ2-6
size: few
V: TRBV6-5
CDR3: CASSSGSSGANVLTF
DNA: TGTGCCAGCAGTTCTGGGTCCTCTGGGGCCAACGTCCTGACTTTC

D: -
J: TRBJ2-7
size: many
V: TRBV6-2/TRBV6-3
CDR3: CASSYRLQDSYEQYF
DNA: TGTGCCAGCAGTTATCGGCTACAGGACTCCTACGAGCAGTACTTC

D: -
J: TRBJ2-7
size: many
V: TRBV5-1
CDR3: CASSLGRGKSYEQYF
DNA: TGCGCCAGCAGCTTGGGCAGGGGCAAATCCTACGAGCAGTACTTC

D: TRBD1
J: TRBJ1-6
size: many
V: TRBV14
CDR3: CASSQVTGGDSPLHF
DNA: TGTGCCAGCAGCCAAGTTACAGGGGGGGATTCACCCCTCCACTTT

D: -
J: TRBJ2-1
size: many
V: TRBV12-3/TRBV12-4
CDR3: CASSLAINNEQFF
DNA: TGTGCCAGCAGCCTCGCGATCAACAATGAGCAGTTCTTC

D: TRBD1
J: TRBJ1-1
size: few
V: TRBV4-1
CDR3: CASSQGDTGVTGTEAFF
DNA: TGCGCCAGCAGCCAAGGGGATACAGGGGTTACTGGGACTGAAGCTTTCTTT

D: -
J: TRBJ1-2
size: many
V: TRBV5-1
CDR3: CASSSGSGDYGYTF
DNA: TGCGCCAGCAGCTCAGGGTCTGGCGACTATGGCTACACCTTC

D: -
J: TRBJ1-3
size: -
V: TRBV5-4
CDR3: CASSLEGESGNTIYF
DNA: TGTGCCAGCAGCTTGGAAGGGGAGTCTGGAAACACCATATATTTT

D: TRBD2
J: TRBJ2-1
size: few
V: TRBV11-2
CDR3: CASSQDGAWGRLAGYNEQFF
DNA: TGCGCCAGCAGCCAAGATGGCGCTTGGGGGCGACTAGCGGGTTACAATGAGCAGTTCTTC

D: TRBD1
J: TRBJ2-1
size: many
V: TRBV5-1
CDR3: CASSFRTGLYNEQFF
DNA: TGCGCCAGCAGCTTTCGGACAGGGCTTTACAATGAGCAGTTCTTC

D: -
J: TRBJ2-3
size: few
V: TRBV19
CDR3: CASSMDRRRDTQYF
DNA: TGTGCCAGTAGTATGGACAGACGCCGAGATACGCAGTATTTT

D: TRBD1
J: TRBJ1-1
size: few
V: TRBV5-6
CDR3: CASSGKPGQGASRIEAFF
DNA: TGTGCCAGCAGCGGAAAACCGGGACAGGGGGCGAGTCGAATTGAAGCTTTCTTT

D: -
J: TRBJ2-5
size: few
V: TRBV2
CDR3: CASSGATGRGETQYF
DNA: TGTGCCAGCAGTGGGGCGACAGGGAGGGGGGAGACCCAGTACTTC

D: -
J: TRBJ2-5
size: -
V: TRBV6-2/TRBV6-3
CDR3: CASSELDRTRETQYF
DNA: TGTGCCAGCAGTGAACTAGACAGGACAAGAGAGACCCAGTACTTC

D: -
J: TRBJ2-7
size: many
V: TRBV3-1
CDR3: CASSQDLGLRGEQYF
DNA: TGTGCCAGCAGCCAAGACCTGGGCCTACGAGGGGAGCAGTACTTC

D: TRBD2
J: TRBJ2-1
size: few
V: TRBV29-1
CDR3: CSVEASGVYNEQFF
DNA: TGCAGCGTTGAAGCCAGCGGGGTCTACAATGAGCAGTTCTTC

D: -
J: TRBJ2-3
size: many
V: TRBV28
CDR3: CASSQSRGSQNTQYF
DNA: TGTGCCAGCAGCCAATCGAGGGGGTCACAGAATACGCAGTATTTT

D: TRBD2
J: TRBJ2-1
size: many
V: TRBV5-6
CDR3: CASSLGRGSSYYNEQFF
DNA: TGTGCCAGCAGCTTGGGGCGGGGGAGCTCCTACTACAATGAGCAGTTCTTC

D: -
J: TRBJ2-1
size: many
V: TRBV10-1
CDR3: CASSPGGASEQFF
DNA: TGCGCCAGCTCCCCCGGCGGGGCCAGCGAGCAGTTCTTC

D: -
J: TRBJ2-3
size: many
V: TRBV5-1
CDR3: CASSSTDTQYF
DNA: TGTGCCAGCAGCTCCACAGATACGCAGTATTTT

D: -
J: TRBJ1-3
size: -
V: TRBV29-1
CDR3: CSVEEGGGNTIYF
DNA: TGCAGCGTTGAGGAGGGAGGTGGAAACACCATATATTTT

D: -
J: TRBJ2-3
size: many
V: TRBV11-2
CDR3: CASSLGQGLDTQYF
DNA: TGTGCCAGCAGCTTAGGGCAGGGACTAGATACGCAGTATTTT

D: TRBD1
J: TRBJ1-1
size: -
V: TRBV30
CDR3: CAWSLGGQGSTEAFF
DNA: TGTGCCTGGAGCCTGGGGGGACAGGGGAGCACTGAAGCTTTCTTT

D: -
J: TRBJ1-6
size: -
V: TRBV5-5
CDR3: CASSSAHSMAPTSPLHF
DNA: TGTGCCAGCAGCTCGGCGCACTCGATGGCGCCTACTTCACCCCTCCACTTT

D: -
J: TRBJ2-3
size: many
V: TRBV5-1
CDR3: CASSVEPFGGGGTDTQYF
DNA: TGTGCCAGCAGCGTGGAGCCGTTCGGTGGAGGGGGCACAGATACGCAGTATTTT

D: -
J: TRBJ2-3
size: many
V: TRBV12-3/TRBV12-4
CDR3: CASSEDYTQYF
DNA: TGTGCCAGCAGCGAGGACTACACGCAGTATTTT

D: TRBD1
J: TRBJ1-5
size: many
V: TRBV4-1
CDR3: CASSSTGTGLQPQHF
DNA: TGCGCCAGCAGCTCCACCGGGACAGGGCTTCAGCCCCAGCATTTT

D: -
J: TRBJ2-3
size: many
V: TRBV18
CDR3: CASSPTLGGTQYF
DNA: TGTGCCAGCTCACCAACCCTCGGCGGTACGCAGTATTTT

D: -
J: TRBJ2-5
size: many
V: TRBV7-8
CDR3: CASSLVSLAFQETQYF
DNA: TGTGCCAGCAGCTTAGTGTCGCTAGCGTTTCAAGAGACCCAGTACTTC

D: -
J: TRBJ1-2
size: many
V: TRBV12-3/TRBV12-4
CDR3: CASSRDTYGYTF
DNA: TGTGCCAGCAGTAGGGACACCTATGGCTACACCTTC

D: -
J: TRBJ1-6
size: many
V: TRBV6-1
CDR3: CASSEIGTGRSPLHF
DNA: TGTGCCAGCAGTGAAATAGGAACGGGACGATCACCCCTCCACTTT

D: -
J: TRBJ1-4
size: few
V: TRBV28
CDR3: CASSLETSRNEKLFF
DNA: TGTGCCAGCAGTCTCGAGACCTCTAGGAATGAAAAACTGTTTTTT

D: -
J: TRBJ1-1
size: many
V: TRBV6-1
CDR3: CASSPGSRRRTEAFF
DNA: TGTGCCAGCAGCCCCGGGTCCCGGAGGCGGACTGAAGCTTTCTTT

D: TRBD2
J: TRBJ2-5
size: many
V: TRBV6-5
CDR3: CASSYRAGGLGETQYF
DNA: TGTGCCAGCAGTTACCGTGCGGGGGGGCTTGGAGAGACCCAGTACTTC

D: -
J: TRBJ2-5
size: many
V: TRBV18
CDR3: CASSPPWNQETQYF
DNA: TGTGCCAGCTCACCACCCTGGAACCAAGAGACCCAGTACTTC

D: -
J: TRBJ2-1
size: few
V: TRBV6-2/TRBV6-3
CDR3: CASTHMEGIHEQFF
DNA: TGTGCCAGCACCCACATGGAGGGAATCCATGAGCAGTTCTTC

D: -
J: TRBJ2-3
size: many
V: TRBV28
CDR3: CASSLEGRWQYF
DNA: TGTGCCAGCAGTTTAGAGGGGAGGTGGCAGTATTTT

D: -
J: TRBJ2-1
size: few
V: TRBV10-2
CDR3: CASSTQGPSSYNEQFF
DNA: TGCGCCAGCAGTACTCAAGGTCCTAGCTCCTACAATGAGCAGTTCTTC

D: -
J: TRBJ2-1
size: many
V: TRBV18
CDR3: CASSIQGGNEQFF
DNA: TGTGCCAGCTCAATACAGGGTGGGAATGAGCAGTTCTTC

D: TRBD1
J: TRBJ2-1
size: -
V: TRBV6-5
CDR3: CASSYRQGVRNEQFF
DNA: TGTGCCAGCAGTTACCGACAGGGGGTTCGCAATGAGCAGTTCTTC

D: -
J: TRBJ1-2
size: many
V: TRBV6-1
CDR3: CASRDGANYGYTF
DNA: TGTGCCAGCAGGGACGGGGCAAACTATGGCTACACCTTC

D: -
J: TRBJ1-6
size: few
V: TRBV5-1
CDR3: CASSLQGNNSPLHF
DNA: TGCGCCAGCAGCTTGCAGGGAAATAATTCACCCCTCCACTTT